The clone carrying this T cell receptor (beta chain) was seen many times. The target antigen is unknown. The data stem from a study of blood T cells in healthy people across ages. Trimming removed 5 bases at V and 5 bases at J, with 13 bases between. Germline-derived CDR1 and CDR2 are SGHRS and YFSETQ. The CDR3 runs to 13 residues. Alongside a J-beta primer mix, a sample-barcoded 5' primer served in a second PCR lasting about 7 to 11 cycles. Each CDR3 protein is one row after TCRdb ran MiXCR on the 5' RACE reads. The sample holds approximately 780,000 distinct CDR3 sequences, 20% to 30% seen once. The study's findings and limits: Measured against age, TCR beta diversity per million T cells decreased in a roughly linear manner. PBMCs were not sorted, which prevented a conclusive comparison of naive versus antigen-experienced cells.

The same data also contributed to another study, on T cells of mothers and their children. That investigation notes: Donation came from a few healthy Caucasian mothers together with their six children. In the second PCR, M1S primer introduced barcodes and 2-4 random bases.

The chain couples TRBV5-1 to TRBJ2-5; a weak D match, TRBD1 (5 bases). This receptor was identified in a boy between 5 and 17 years old in good health. The sample consisted of blood. Written as DNA, the CDR3 is TGCGCCAGCAGGCCCTGGGGCCGGGAGACCCAGTACTTC. Protein sequence: CASRPWGRETQYF.